These 2 T cell receptor beta chains were sequenced from one sample in a study of regulatory and conventional T cells in RAG deficiency. Generated by immunoSEQ multiplex PCR, the TCRdb table keeps only in-frame clones and is missing some. This table holds about 19,000 clones, 87% found once. Regulatory T cells were sorted from blood as CD4+ CD25-high CD127-low cells. These records were also assigned to another study, of regulatory T cells. That study reports: Amplification used 52 TRBV primers and 13 TRBJ primers.

Sequenced material: Tregs sorted from blood. The source is a human donor in good health.

V usage is TRBV27 and J usage is TRBJ1-1; D is uncertain. Germline V lookup: CDR1 MNHEY, CDR2 SMNVEV (reference sequence). There are 14 residues in the CDR3. Trimming pared 5 bases from V and 5 bases from J, leaving 15 bases between. The CDR3 loop is CASSPHSSGTEAFF. Written as DNA, the CDR3 is TGTGCCAGCAGTCCGCACTCTTCGGGTACTGAAGCTTTCTTT.

V usage is TRBV18 and J usage is TRBJ1-3, with 9 bases matching TRBD1. V lost 2 bases and J lost 2; bases outside the gene matches: 13. The CDR3 totals 19 residues. Germline assignment: CDR1 KGHSH and CDR2 LQKENI. The CDR3 protein is CASSPFSWTGVQAGNTIYF. The CDR3 DNA follows: TGTGCCAGCTCACCATTCAGTTGGACAGGGGTTCAAGCTGGAAACACCATATATTTT.